What follows is one T cell receptor beta chain and its context. The data were obtained in a study of T cell responses to AZD1222 COVID-19 vaccine. Profiled with immunoSEQ multiplex PCR; TCRdb holds only in-frame clones, not every one. Among approximately 150,000 clones, 90% to 95% were seen once, and the ten largest hold approximately 2.2%. The CDR3 consists of 14 residues. V was clipped by 5 bases and J by 7 bases; unmatched bases: 8. CDR1 and CDR2 (germline): SEHNR, FQNEAQ (reference sequence). J is TRBJ2-7 and V is TRBV7-9; 10 bases agree with TRBD2. The sequence derives from an adult in good health. This specimen was peripheral blood, taken on day 0 of AZD1222 vaccination. Here the CDR3 reads CASSPLAGSYEQYF. CDR3 DNA: TGTGCCAGCAGCCCACTAGCGGGATCGTATGAGCAGTACTTC.